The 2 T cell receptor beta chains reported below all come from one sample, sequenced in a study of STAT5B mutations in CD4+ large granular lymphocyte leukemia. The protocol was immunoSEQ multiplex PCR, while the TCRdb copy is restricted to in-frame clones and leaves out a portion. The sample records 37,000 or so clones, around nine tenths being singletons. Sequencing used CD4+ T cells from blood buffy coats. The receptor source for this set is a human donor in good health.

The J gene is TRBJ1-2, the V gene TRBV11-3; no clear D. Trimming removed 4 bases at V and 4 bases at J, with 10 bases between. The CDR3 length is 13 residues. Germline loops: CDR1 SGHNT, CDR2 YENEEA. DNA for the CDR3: TGTGCCAGCAGCTCCAGTAGTGGCTATGGCTACACCTTC. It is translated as CASSSSSGYGYTF.

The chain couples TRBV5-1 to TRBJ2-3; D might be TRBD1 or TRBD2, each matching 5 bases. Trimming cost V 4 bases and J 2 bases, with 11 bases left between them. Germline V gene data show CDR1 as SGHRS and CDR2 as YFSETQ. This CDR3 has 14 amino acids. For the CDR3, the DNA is TGCGCCAGCAGCCCCGGGACCGACACAGATACGCAGTATTTT. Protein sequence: CASSPGTDTDTQYF. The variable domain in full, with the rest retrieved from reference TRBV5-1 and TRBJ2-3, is KAGVTQTPRYLIKTRGQQVTLSCSPISGHRSVSWYQQTPGQGLQFLFEYFSETQRNKGNFPGRFSGRQFSNSRSEMNVSTLELGDSALYLCASSPGTDTDTQYFGPGTRLTVL.